This is a list of T cell receptor beta chains from one sample in a study of blood T cell repertoires in COVID-19. Produced via immunoSEQ multiplex PCR; TCRdb's table is partial and in-frame only. Of about 200,000 clones listed, approximately 85% are singletons. The material sequenced was peripheral blood. The origin of the receptors is a woman aged 80 or older with COVID-19, enrolled during active disease. Each CDR3 is given with its conserved first and last residue. D genes are given only for firm matches. Clone size appears in some rows only: once, few, many, or a class for an expanded clone.

V gene: TRBV29-1
J gene: TRBJ2-7
D gene: -
CDR3 length: 12
clone size: -
CDR3 protein: CSAYNAQGRRYF
CDR3 DNA: TGCAGCGCGTACAATGCCCAGGGGAGAAGGTACTTC

V gene: TRBV18
J gene: TRBJ2-2
D gene: TRBD1
CDR3 length: 15
clone size: -
CDR3 protein: CASSPAGTALGELFF
CDR3 DNA: TGTGCCAGCTCACCAGCAGGGACAGCCCTCGGGGAGCTGTTTTTT

V gene: TRBV6-5
J gene: TRBJ1-1
D gene: TRBD1
CDR3 length: 14
clone size: -
CDR3 protein: CASTGDRGHTEAFF
CDR3 DNA: TGTGCCAGCACCGGGGACAGGGGGCACACTGAAGCTTTCTTT

V gene: TRBV5-1
J gene: TRBJ1-6
D gene: TRBD1
CDR3 length: 15
clone size: -
CDR3 protein: CASSSGQGNNSPLHF
CDR3 DNA: TGCGCCAGCAGTTCTGGACAGGGAAATAATTCACCCCTCCACTTT

V gene: TRBV4-2
J gene: TRBJ1-2
D gene: -
CDR3 length: 14
clone size: -
CDR3 protein: CASRPGQTNYGYTF
CDR3 DNA: TGTGCCAGCAGGCCCGGACAGACGAACTATGGCTACACCTTC

V gene: TRBV11-3
J gene: TRBJ2-3
D gene: -
CDR3 length: 13
clone size: -
CDR3 protein: CASSSVGTHTQYF
CDR3 DNA: TGTGCCAGCAGCTCCGTCGGGACACATACGCAGTATTTT

V gene: TRBV18
J gene: TRBJ1-2
D gene: -
CDR3 length: 13
clone size: -
CDR3 protein: CASSPLDQGGYTF
CDR3 DNA: TGTGCCAGCTCACCGCTGGATCAGGGAGGCTACACCTTC

V gene: TRBV6-5
J gene: TRBJ1-1
D gene: -
CDR3 length: 14
clone size: -
CDR3 protein: CASSYTLRGTEAFF
CDR3 DNA: TGTGCCAGCAGTTACACACTCCGGGGGACTGAAGCTTTCTTT

V gene: TRBV5-4
J gene: TRBJ2-7
D gene: -
CDR3 length: 12
clone size: -
CDR3 protein: CASRDSSYEQYF
CDR3 DNA: TGTGCCAGCAGGGACAGCTCCTACGAGCAGTACTTC

V gene: TRBV11-2
J gene: TRBJ1-2
D gene: -
CDR3 length: 13
clone size: -
CDR3 protein: CASSEDSLYGYTF
CDR3 DNA: TGTGCCAGCAGCGAGGACAGCCTTTATGGCTACACCTTC

V gene: TRBV18
J gene: TRBJ2-5
D gene: TRBD1
CDR3 length: 15
clone size: few
CDR3 protein: CASSKRGQGPETQYF
CDR3 DNA: TGTGCCAGCTCTAAAAGGGGACAGGGTCCAGAGACCCAGTACTTC

V gene: TRBV19
J gene: TRBJ2-1
D gene: TRBD1
CDR3 length: 15
clone size: -
CDR3 protein: CASSEGQGSYNEQFF
CDR3 DNA: TGTGCCAGTAGTGAGGGACAGGGGAGTTACAATGAGCAGTTCTTC

V gene: TRBV6-5
J gene: TRBJ1-1
D gene: TRBD1
CDR3 length: 16
clone size: -
CDR3 protein: CASSFTVVQGAPEAFF
CDR3 DNA: TGTGCCAGCAGTTTCACCGTAGTACAGGGGGCCCCTGAAGCTTTCTTT

V gene: TRBV3-1/TRBV3-2
J gene: TRBJ2-1
D gene: TRBD2
CDR3 length: 14
clone size: -
CDR3 protein: CASSQEGSGKEQFF
CDR3 DNA: TGTGCCAGCAGCCAAGAGGGCAGCGGGAAGGAGCAGTTCTTC

V gene: TRBV29-1
J gene: TRBJ1-1
D gene: TRBD1
CDR3 length: 13
clone size: -
CDR3 protein: CSVEALDRGEAFF
CDR3 DNA: TGCAGCGTTGAAGCCCTCGACAGGGGTGAAGCTTTCTTT

V gene: TRBV18
J gene: TRBJ1-2
D gene: -
CDR3 length: 13
clone size: -
CDR3 protein: CASRYGQNYGYTF
CDR3 DNA: TGTGCCAGCCGCTACGGACAGAACTATGGCTACACCTTC

V gene: TRBV18
J gene: TRBJ2-2
D gene: TRBD1
CDR3 length: 16
clone size: once
CDR3 protein: CASSRDSTTNTGELFF
CDR3 DNA: TGTGCCAGCTCACGGGACAGTACAACAAACACCGGGGAGCTGTTTTTT

V gene: TRBV3-1/TRBV3-2
J gene: TRBJ1-2
D gene: TRBD1
CDR3 length: 19
clone size: -
CDR3 protein: CASSLGQDPLMGLVHGYTF
CDR3 DNA: TGTGCCAGCAGCCTCGGACAGGATCCCCTTATGGGCTTGGTACATGGCTACACCTTC

V gene: TRBV19
J gene: TRBJ1-1
D gene: -
CDR3 length: 13
clone size: -
CDR3 protein: CASGERRNTEAFF
CDR3 DNA: TGTGCCAGTGGCGAGAGGCGAAACACTGAAGCTTTCTTT

V gene: TRBV6-2/TRBV6-3
J gene: TRBJ2-5
D gene: TRBD2
CDR3 length: 16
clone size: -
CDR3 protein: CASSFHATSGGETQYF
CDR3 DNA: TGTGCCAGCAGTTTCCACGCAACTAGCGGGGGAGAGACCCAGTACTTC

V gene: TRBV6-1
J gene: TRBJ1-2
D gene: -
CDR3 length: 14
clone size: few
CDR3 protein: CASSERDTTYGYTF
CDR3 DNA: TGTGCCAGCAGTGAAAGGGACACCACCTATGGCTACACCTTC

V gene: TRBV7-3
J gene: TRBJ2-1
D gene: TRBD2
CDR3 length: 14
clone size: -
CDR3 protein: CASSPGLAANEQFF
CDR3 DNA: TGTGCCAGCAGCCCTGGACTAGCGGCCAATGAGCAGTTCTTC

V gene: TRBV7-8
J gene: TRBJ2-7
D gene: TRBD1
CDR3 length: 16
clone size: -
CDR3 protein: CACSYPRQGTSYEQYF
CDR3 DNA: TGTGCCTGCTCTTACCCTCGACAGGGGACCTCCTACGAGCAGTACTTC

V gene: TRBV5-4
J gene: TRBJ2-3
D gene: -
CDR3 length: 15
clone size: -
CDR3 protein: CASSLARGSTDTQYF
CDR3 DNA: TGTGCCAGCAGCTTGGCCCGGGGGAGCACAGATACGCAGTATTTT

V gene: TRBV11-1
J gene: TRBJ1-1
D gene: -
CDR3 length: 13
clone size: -
CDR3 protein: CASSLAQGLEAFF
CDR3 DNA: TGTGCCAGCAGCTTAGCGCAGGGCCTTGAAGCTTTCTTT

V gene: TRBV4-1
J gene: TRBJ2-1
D gene: -
CDR3 length: 17
clone size: -
CDR3 protein: CASSRGTRQFSYNEQFF
CDR3 DNA: TGCGCCAGCAGCCGAGGGACTCGACAATTCTCCTACAATGAGCAGTTCTTC

V gene: TRBV19
J gene: TRBJ1-4
D gene: -
CDR3 length: 13
clone size: -
CDR3 protein: CASMGGSGEKLFF
CDR3 DNA: TGTGCCAGTATGGGAGGGTCTGGCGAAAAACTGTTTTTT